This T cell receptor beta chain appears in the sequencing data of a study of control samples from healthy donors and cancer patients. Germline CDR1 reads SGHRS; CDR2 reads YFSETQ. Trimming cost V 3 bases and J 3 bases; bases outside gene matches: 10. This CDR3 is 19 amino acids long. This clone occurred once. Assay: immunoSEQ multiplex PCR; the TCRdb copy retains only in-frame clones and omits some. The table lists 170,000 or so clones, almost 90% of them singletons. The origin of this receptor is a woman aged 45-65 years in good health. Sample: blood. This chain links TRBV5-1 with TRBJ2-6, with 12 bases fitting TRBD1. The CDR3 DNA reads as TGCGCCAGCAGCTCAACGGGACAGGGGGCCTATGGTGGGGCCAACGTCCTGACTTTC. It encodes CASSSTGQGAYGGANVLTF. Full variable domain (remainder filled in from reference TRBV5-1 and TRBJ2-6): KAGVTQTPRYLIKTRGQQVTLSCSPISGHRSVSWYQQTPGQGLQFLFEYFSETQRNKGNFPGRFSGRQFSNSRSEMNVSTLELGDSALYLCASSSTGQGAYGGANVLTFGAGSRLTVL.